These T cell receptor beta chains were read from a single sample in a study of CD8+ T cells in alopecia areata. Assay: immunoSEQ multiplex PCR; the TCRdb copy retains only in-frame clones and omits some. Altogether about 250,000 clones are present, around three fifths being singletons, with the ten largest covering about 0.93%. This specimen was CD4+ T cells sorted from blood, taken around week 54, from a patient treated with tofacitinib. The source of these receptors is a human donor with alopecia areata. Each CDR3 is given with its conserved first and last residue. The order of the fields is J gene, V gene, D gene, clone size, CDR3 protein, CDR3 DNA. A D gene is named only where the DNA matches it firmly. Rows may omit the clone size; those that give it use once, few, many or a size class.

J gene: TRBJ1-1
V gene: TRBV30
D gene: TRBD1
clone size: -
CDR3 protein: CAWSMTGGADTEAFF
CDR3 DNA: TGTGCCTGGAGTATGACAGGGGGCGCCGACACTGAAGCTTTCTTT

J gene: TRBJ2-7
V gene: TRBV18
D gene: -
clone size: -
CDR3 protein: CASSFLDGPSYEQYF
CDR3 DNA: TGTGCCAGCTCATTCCTCGACGGTCCATCCTACGAGCAGTACTTC

J gene: TRBJ2-7
V gene: TRBV10-3
D gene: TRBD2
clone size: -
CDR3 protein: CAIRAGGGESYEQYF
CDR3 DNA: TGTGCCATCAGGGCGGGCGGGGGTGAATCCTACGAGCAGTACTTC

J gene: TRBJ2-1
V gene: TRBV29-1
D gene: TRBD2
clone size: -
CDR3 protein: CSATPQRGLTWQFF
CDR3 DNA: TGCAGCGCCACCCCCCAGCGGGGGTTGACGTGGCAGTTCTTC

J gene: TRBJ1-2
V gene: TRBV5-1
D gene: -
clone size: -
CDR3 protein: CASSLDVGYGYTF
CDR3 DNA: TGCGCCAGCAGCTTGGATGTCGGCTATGGCTACACCTTC

J gene: TRBJ2-5
V gene: TRBV27
D gene: -
clone size: -
CDR3 protein: CASRQSWTRGRETQYF
CDR3 DNA: TGTGCCAGCAGGCAATCGTGGACACGGGGGAGAGAGACCCAGTACTTC

J gene: TRBJ2-7
V gene: TRBV18
D gene: -
clone size: -
CDR3 protein: CASSPFRDSYEQYF
CDR3 DNA: TGTGCCAGCTCACCATTCAGGGACTCCTACGAGCAGTACTTC

J gene: TRBJ1-1
V gene: TRBV6-5
D gene: -
clone size: -
CDR3 protein: CASRFSPPTEAFF
CDR3 DNA: TGTGCCAGCAGGTTCAGTCCCCCCACTGAAGCTTTCTTT

J gene: TRBJ2-3
V gene: TRBV4-2
D gene: -
clone size: few
CDR3 protein: CASSQGQGGGDTQYF
CDR3 DNA: TGTGCCAGCAGCCAAGGGCAAGGAGGGGGAGATACGCAGTATTTT

J gene: TRBJ2-5
V gene: TRBV4-1
D gene: -
clone size: -
CDR3 protein: CASSRLLVKGETQYF
CDR3 DNA: TGCGCCAGCAGCCGCCTTCTGGTAAAGGGGGAGACCCAGTACTTC

J gene: TRBJ1-5
V gene: TRBV18
D gene: TRBD1
clone size: -
CDR3 protein: CASSPGQNQPQHF
CDR3 DNA: TGTGCCAGCTCACCGGGACAGAATCAGCCCCAGCATTTT

J gene: TRBJ2-6
V gene: TRBV7-2
D gene: -
clone size: -
CDR3 protein: CASSLDGWANVLTF
CDR3 DNA: TGTGCCAGCAGCTTAGACGGCTGGGCCAACGTCCTGACTTTC

J gene: TRBJ1-1
V gene: TRBV7-2
D gene: -
clone size: few
CDR3 protein: CASSLVPVHEAFF
CDR3 DNA: TGTGCCAGCAGCTTAGTTCCGGTTCATGAGGCTTTCTTT

J gene: TRBJ2-7
V gene: TRBV6-5
D gene: -
clone size: -
CDR3 protein: CASSSTYYEQYF
CDR3 DNA: TGTGCCAGCAGTTCAACCTACTACGAGCAGTACTTC

J gene: TRBJ2-1
V gene: TRBV7-9
D gene: TRBD1
clone size: -
CDR3 protein: CASSRGTGRSGQFF
CDR3 DNA: TGTGCCAGCAGCAGGGGGACAGGACGTTCCGGGCAGTTCTTC

J gene: TRBJ2-3
V gene: TRBV6-5
D gene: -
clone size: -
CDR3 protein: CASSRTTVSPRYF
CDR3 DNA: TGTGCCAGCAGTAGGACCACAGTATCCCCCCGCTATTTT

J gene: TRBJ2-3
V gene: TRBV5-1
D gene: -
clone size: -
CDR3 protein: CASSFEIRGRGDTQYF
CDR3 DNA: TGCGCCAGCAGCTTCGAGATTCGGGGGCGTGGAGATACGCAGTATTTT

J gene: TRBJ2-3
V gene: TRBV25-1
D gene: -
clone size: -
CDR3 protein: CASSGSGDTQYF
CDR3 DNA: TGTGCCAGCAGTGGCTCAGGGGATACGCAGTATTTT

J gene: TRBJ1-6
V gene: TRBV30
D gene: TRBD1
clone size: few
CDR3 protein: CAWSGQGHSPLHF
CDR3 DNA: TGTGCCTGGAGCGGACAGGGGCATTCACCCCTCCACTTT

J gene: TRBJ1-5
V gene: TRBV7-2
D gene: -
clone size: -
CDR3 protein: CASSSWGRDQPQHF
CDR3 DNA: TGTGCCAGCAGCTCCTGGGGCAGGGATCAGCCCCAGCATTTT

J gene: TRBJ2-2
V gene: TRBV5-1
D gene: -
clone size: -
CDR3 protein: CASNVGPTNTGELFF
CDR3 DNA: TGCGCCAGCAATGTAGGGCCGACGAACACCGGGGAGCTGTTTTTT

J gene: TRBJ2-3
V gene: TRBV5-4
D gene: -
clone size: -
CDR3 protein: CASSLPQGRTDTQYF
CDR3 DNA: TGTGCCAGCAGCTTGCCGCAGGGGCGCACAGATACGCAGTATTTT

J gene: TRBJ1-2
V gene: TRBV18
D gene: -
clone size: -
CDR3 protein: CASSPPKNGYTF
CDR3 DNA: TGTGCCAGCTCACCACCGAAGAATGGCTACACCTTC

J gene: TRBJ2-7
V gene: TRBV9
D gene: -
clone size: -
CDR3 protein: CASSVAPVGPYEQYF
CDR3 DNA: TGTGCCAGCAGCGTAGCCCCGGTGGGGCCCTACGAGCAGTACTTC

J gene: TRBJ2-1
V gene: TRBV5-1
D gene: -
clone size: few
CDR3 protein: CASSLGYRAEQFF
CDR3 DNA: TGCGCCAGCAGCTTGGGGTACAGAGCAGAGCAGTTCTTC

J gene: TRBJ1-2
V gene: TRBV5-5
D gene: TRBD1
clone size: few
CDR3 protein: CASSLVQGDGYTF
CDR3 DNA: TGTGCCAGCAGCTTGGTACAGGGGGATGGCTACACCTTC

J gene: TRBJ1-2
V gene: TRBV9
D gene: -
clone size: -
CDR3 protein: CASSVGPGDGYTF
CDR3 DNA: TGTGCCAGCAGCGTTGGGCCAGGGGATGGCTACACCTTC

J gene: TRBJ1-5
V gene: TRBV21-1
D gene: -
clone size: few
CDR3 protein: CASSKRVGRYF
CDR3 DNA: TGTGCCAGCAGCAAGAGGGTAGGTCGGTATTTT

J gene: TRBJ2-7
V gene: TRBV29-1
D gene: TRBD1
clone size: -
CDR3 protein: CSVGDRPFYEQYF
CDR3 DNA: TGCAGCGTGGGGGACAGACCTTTCTACGAGCAGTACTTC

J gene: TRBJ2-3
V gene: TRBV29-1
D gene: -
clone size: few
CDR3 protein: CSVEGSTDTQYF
CDR3 DNA: TGCAGCGTTGAGGGTTCCACAGATACGCAGTATTTT

J gene: TRBJ1-6
V gene: TRBV19
D gene: TRBD1
clone size: -
CDR3 protein: CASSDRDNSPLHF
CDR3 DNA: TGTGCCAGTAGCGACAGGGATAATTCACCCCTCCACTTT

J gene: TRBJ1-2
V gene: TRBV27
D gene: -
clone size: few
CDR3 protein: CASSLSGAYGYTF
CDR3 DNA: TGTGCCAGCAGTTTATCAGGGGCCTATGGCTACACCTTC

J gene: TRBJ1-1
V gene: TRBV14
D gene: -
clone size: few
CDR3 protein: CASSDWGDNTEAFF
CDR3 DNA: TGTGCCAGCAGCGATTGGGGAGACAACACTGAAGCTTTCTTT

J gene: TRBJ1-2
V gene: TRBV5-6
D gene: TRBD1
clone size: -
CDR3 protein: CASSPPGQERGYTF
CDR3 DNA: TGTGCCAGCAGCCCCCCCGGACAGGAGCGTGGCTACACCTTC

J gene: TRBJ1-5
V gene: TRBV30
D gene: TRBD1
clone size: few
CDR3 protein: CAWSLRGTGTSPQHF
CDR3 DNA: TGTGCCTGGAGTTTGAGGGGGACAGGAACATCGCCCCAGCATTTT

J gene: TRBJ1-1
V gene: TRBV20-1
D gene: -
clone size: -
CDR3 protein: CSAEDFSEAFF
CDR3 DNA: TGCAGTGCCGAGGACTTTTCGGAAGCTTTCTTT

J gene: TRBJ2-1
V gene: TRBV30
D gene: -
clone size: -
CDR3 protein: CAWSDPGGAYNEQFF
CDR3 DNA: TGTGCCTGGAGCGACCCTGGCGGGGCGTACAATGAGCAGTTCTTC

J gene: TRBJ2-3
V gene: TRBV4-1
D gene: -
clone size: few
CDR3 protein: CASSQVGGVPDTQYF
CDR3 DNA: TGCGCCAGCAGCCAAGTGGGTGGAGTACCAGATACGCAGTATTTT

J gene: TRBJ2-7
V gene: TRBV2
D gene: -
clone size: -
CDR3 protein: CASSARDGWEQYF
CDR3 DNA: TGTGCCAGCAGTGCCCGGGACGGCTGGGAGCAGTACTTC

J gene: TRBJ1-6
V gene: TRBV30
D gene: TRBD1
clone size: -
CDR3 protein: CAWDRASSPLHF
CDR3 DNA: TGTGCCTGGGACAGGGCTAGTTCACCCCTCCACTTT

J gene: TRBJ1-4
V gene: TRBV29-1
D gene: -
clone size: few
CDR3 protein: CSVGQTNEKLFF
CDR3 DNA: TGCAGCGTTGGACAGACTAATGAAAAACTGTTTTTT

J gene: TRBJ1-4
V gene: TRBV30
D gene: -
clone size: -
CDR3 protein: CAWQAKGNEKLFF
CDR3 DNA: TGTGCCTGGCAGGCTAAAGGGAATGAAAAACTGTTTTTT